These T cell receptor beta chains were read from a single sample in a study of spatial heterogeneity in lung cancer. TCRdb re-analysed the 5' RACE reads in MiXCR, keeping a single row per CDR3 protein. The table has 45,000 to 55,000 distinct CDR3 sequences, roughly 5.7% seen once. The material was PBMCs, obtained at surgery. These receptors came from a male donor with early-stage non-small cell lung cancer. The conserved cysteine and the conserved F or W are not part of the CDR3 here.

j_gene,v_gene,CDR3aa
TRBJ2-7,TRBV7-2,ASSIRDWLSYEQY
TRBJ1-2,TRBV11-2,ASSLDSGTGSYGYT
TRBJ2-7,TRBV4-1,ASSPWGGRPREQY
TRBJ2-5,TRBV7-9,ASSLNTETQY
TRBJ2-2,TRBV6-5,ASSSGAVYTGELF
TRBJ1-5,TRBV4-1,ASSLDGNGQPQH
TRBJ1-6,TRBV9,ASSVARGETPLH
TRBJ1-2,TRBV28,ASSKGGYGYT
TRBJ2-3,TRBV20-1,SASGGLGTDTQY
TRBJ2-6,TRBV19,ASKKEDRGLFSSGANVLT
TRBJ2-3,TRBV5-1,ASSLLAGGTSTDTQY
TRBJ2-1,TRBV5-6,ASRFGGNEQF
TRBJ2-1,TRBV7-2,ASSLQRDEQF
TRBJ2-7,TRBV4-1,ASSQDIGGRYEQY
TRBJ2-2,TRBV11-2,ASSLEPEAANTGELF
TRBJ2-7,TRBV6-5,ASSYSGQASYEQY